The entry below describes one T cell receptor beta chain. Profiled with immunoSEQ multiplex PCR; TCRdb holds only in-frame clones, not every one. The sample shows 310,000 or so clones, around 89% of them seen only once. The sample belongs to a study of blood T cell repertoires in COVID-19. Germline CDR1 reads MNHEY; CDR2 reads SVGAGI. CDR3 size: 15 residues. Unmatched junction bases numbered 9, after V lost 4 bases and J lost 4 bases. The clonotype originates from a woman aged 50 to 65 with active or convalescent COVID-19. Sample: peripheral blood. The chain is built from TRBV6-5 and TRBJ1-2; 7 nucleotides match TRBD1. CDR3 protein: CASSFTGESGYGYTF. CDR3 nucleotides: TGTGCCAGCAGTTTTACAGGGGAATCGGGCTATGGCTACACCTTC.